This TCR beta chain was retrieved from a study of T cell repertoires in cytomegalovirus infection. General observations from the study: Dominating the ex vivo response were HLA-C-restricted CMV-specific TCR beta clonotypes. Pooled public TCR beta family frequency picked out CMV carriers with the relevant HLA.

This CDR3 is built from 18 residues. The V segment lost 6 bases and the J segment 4 bases; nucleotides outside the gene matches: 16. A single record per CDR3 protein comes from TCRdb applying MiXCR to the reads. The repertoire holds approximately 700,000 distinct CDR3 sequences, 35% to 45% seen once, with around 2.6% in the top ten. Notes on this clonotype: What it recognizes is unknown.

Sequenced input: PBMCs. This TCR was recovered from a human donor in good health (CMV status not recorded). Some clones in this sample may be carry-over from other donors' samples. The chain employs TRBV12-3 or TRBV12-4 and TRBJ2-2; the match to TRBD1 covers 8 bases. The CDR3 spells CASSTGQAGFRGTGELFF. The CDR3 nucleotides read TGTGCCAGCAGCACGGGACAGGCCGGATTTCGGGGCACCGGGGAGCTGTTTTTT.